Each of the 10 T cell receptor beta chains below was sequenced from the same sample in a study of blood T cell repertoires in COVID-19. TCRdb keeps only in-frame clones here, not all; method: immunoSEQ multiplex PCR. Among tens of thousands of clones, around nine tenths were seen once, and the ten largest hold roughly 0.72%. Sequenced material: peripheral blood. The receptors were sampled from a woman of 80 years or more with acute or convalescent COVID-19.

The V call is TRBV5-1, the J call TRBJ1-2; D gene ambiguous. Trimming cost V 2 bases and J 0 bases, with 8 bases left between them. The CDR3 extends over 14 amino acids. The V gene's germline CDR1 is SGHRS and CDR2 YFSETQ. The CDR3 DNA follows: TGCGCCAGCAGCTTAGAGGCAGCTAACTATGGCTACACCTTC. It translates to CASSLEAANYGYTF.

The rearrangement links TRBV11-2 to TRBJ2-5; perhaps TRBD2 as D (6 bases). Trimming took 5 bases from V and 3 from J, leaving 22 bases between them. Looked up from germline, CDR1 is SGHAT and CDR2 is FQNNGV. This CDR3 contains 17 residues. CDR3 DNA: TGTGCCAGCAGCCTCTTACCGGGACTTACGGCCGAAGAGACCCAGTACTTC. Translating gives CASSLLPGLTAEETQYF.

A single count supports this clone. This chain uses TRBV7-3 with TRBJ1-1; tentatively, D is TRBD1 (6 bases). The CDR3 runs 15 residues. Germline lookup yields CDR1 SGHTA and CDR2 FQGTGA. Trimming left V 1 base short and J 1 base short, with 10 bases between. The CDR3 DNA follows: TGTGCCAGCAGCTTAATGGGGACACCGAACACTGAAGCTTTCTTT. It translates to CASSLMGTPNTEAFF. Using reference TRBV7-3 and TRBJ1-1 for the parts outside the CDR3, the full variable domain is GAGVSQTPSNKVTEKGKYVELRCDPISGHTALYWYRQSLGQGPEFLIYFQGTGAADDSGLPNDRFFAVRPEGSVSTLKIQRTERGDSAVYLCASSLMGTPNTEAFFGQGTRLTVV.

The rearrangement uses TRBV6-5 and TRBJ1-5; 7 nucleotides agree with TRBD1. V gave up 6 bases and J gave up 3 bases; unmatched junction bases: 8. CDR1 is MNHEY and CDR2 is SVGAGI in the germline V gene. The CDR3 extends over 15 amino acids. CDR3 sequence: CASRAKQGFNQPQHF. Here the CDR3 DNA reads TGTGCCAGCAGGGCAAAACAGGGGTTCAATCAGCCCCAGCATTTT.

In its sample, this clone was seen a few times. CDR3 DNA: TGTGCCAGCAGCTCGCAGGGACAAGAGACCCAGTACTTC. Amino acids: CASSSQGQETQYF. The V gene is TRBV4-2, the J gene TRBJ2-5, with D maybe TRBD1 (5 bases). V was cut by 5 bases and J by 2 bases, with 9 bases left in between. Looked up from germline, CDR1 is LGHNA and CDR2 is YNFKEQ. The CDR3 has 13 residues.

The gene calls are TRBV18 and TRBJ2-5; D possibly corresponds to TRBD2 (5 bases). The CDR3 length is 13 residues. V lost 5 bases and J 2 bases, leaving 9 bases between the germline ends. Germline values: CDR1 KGHSH, CDR2 LQKENI. The DNA of the CDR3 is TGTGCCAGCTCATCGGGGAGACAAGAGACCCAGTACTTC. It codes for CASSSGRQETQYF.

The chain couples TRBV5-1 to TRBJ1-1, with 8 bases that match TRBD1. CDR1 and CDR2 (germline): SGHRS, YFSETQ. CDR3 length equals 16 residues. With 3 bases clipped from V and 7 bases from J, the junction kept 14 bases outside the gene matches. The CDR3 DNA reads TGCGCCAGCAGCTGGAATACGGGGACAGGAACTCATGAAGCTTTCTTT. Translation gives CASSWNTGTGTHEAFF.

The chain employs TRBV2 and TRBJ1-3, with D unclear. Germline CDR1 and CDR2: SNHLY and FYNNEI. V was trimmed by 8 bases and J by 6 bases, leaving 14 bases between them. The CDR3 spans 13 residues. CDR3 residues: CASCPRETNTIYF. The CDR3 nucleotides read TGTGCCAGCTGTCCACGGGAAACAAACACCATATATTTT.

V is TRBV7-2 and J is TRBJ2-1, with a possible D match to TRBD2 (6 bases). The CDR3 length is 14 residues. Germline V gives CDR1 SGHTA, CDR2 FQGNSA. The V end was cut by 2 bases, the J end by 1 base, with 6 bases between. For the CDR3, the DNA is TGTGCCAGCAGCTTACGGGGGTCCTACAATGAGCAGTTCTTC. Residues: CASSLRGSYNEQFF.

The chain employs TRBV23-1 and TRBJ1-6; TRBD1 agrees at 7 bases. TRBV23-1 is noted as an ORF with a role that remains uncertain. There are 16 residues in the CDR3. V shed 3 bases and J 4 bases; nucleotides not matched to a gene: 6. CDR3 residues: CASSHLGGQYNSPLHF. As DNA, the CDR3 is TGCGCCAGCAGTCATTTGGGGGGACAGTATAATTCACCCCTCCACTTT.